The 25 T cell receptor beta chains below all came from one sample that was sequenced in a study of shared clonotypes between healthy human individuals. Profiling relied on immunoSEQ multiplex PCR, and the TCRdb table lists in-frame clones only, not all of them. This sample has about 710,000 clones; around four fifths occur once, and the top ten carry roughly 2%. Sample: memory CD4+ T cells sorted from blood. Subset in this sample: CD45RA-negative fraction. The receptors here all came from a woman under 40 in good health.

The genes are TRBV27 and TRBJ1-1; 8 bases agree with TRBD1. The germline gives CDR1 MNHEY, CDR2 SMNVEV (reference sequence). The CDR3 consists of 13 residues. V gave up 6 bases and J gave up 7 bases; unmatched junction bases: 7. CDR3 sequence reads: CASSRTGRYEAFF. In DNA, the CDR3 is TGTGCCAGCAGCCGGACAGGGAGGTATGAAGCTTTCTTT.

CDR3 nucleotides: TGTGCCAGCAGTGTAAAGGGGTCCTCCACCGGGGAGCTGTTTTTT. The encoded protein is CASSVKGSSTGELFF. V is TRBV6-1 and J is TRBJ2-2; D perhaps matches TRBD1 (5 bases). Trimming removed 4 bases from V and 4 bases from J, with 13 bases in between. CDR3 size: 15 residues. Germline values: CDR1 MNHNS, CDR2 SASEGT.

V and J are TRBV27 and TRBJ2-4; 8 nucleotides agree with TRBD2. The CDR3 length is 16 residues. V was pared by 6 bases and J by 0 bases, with 7 bases of the junction left unmatched. In germline, CDR1 is MNHEY, CDR2 SMNVEV (reference sequence). As DNA, the CDR3 is TGTGCCAGCAGACCCGTAGCGGGAACAGCCAAAAACATTCAGTACTTC. Translated: CASRPVAGTAKNIQYF.

The chain recombines TRBV5-5 with TRBJ1-2, with a possible D match to TRBD1 (6 bases). Germline V lookup: CDR1 SGHKS, CDR2 YYEKEE (reference sequence). Between the trimmed V and J ends, which lost 4 bases and 4 bases, there was a span of 17 bases. The CDR3 length is 15 residues. The CDR3 coding sequence is TGTGCCAGCAGCCCAACGACGACAGGAAGCTATGGCTACACCTTC. It specifies CASSPTTTGSYGYTF.

The chain combines TRBV27 with TRBJ2-7; 9 bases fit TRBD1. The CDR3 spans 15 residues. The germline V gene encodes CDR1 MNHEY and CDR2 SMNVEV (reference sequence). V gave up 6 bases and J gave up 4 bases; unmatched junction bases: 10. The CDR3 nucleotides are TGTGCCAGCAGCAAAGCCGGGACAGGGTATTACGAGCAGTACTTC. Translated, it gives CASSKAGTGYYEQYF.

The V and J genes are TRBV5-1 and TRBJ2-2, with TRBD2 matching over 10 bases. Germline V gives CDR1 SGHRS, CDR2 YFSETQ. V lost 1 base and J lost 0; bases outside the gene matches: 0. The CDR3 length is 16 residues. The CDR3 DNA reads TGCGCCAGCAGCTTGACTAGCGGGACGAACACCGGGGAGCTGTTTTTT. The encoded protein is CASSLTSGTNTGELFF.

This clone was observed a few times. The gene calls are TRBV19 and TRBJ2-1; D is unclear. The germline CDR1 and CDR2 sequences are LNHDA and SQIVND (reference sequence). Trimming took off 3 bases at V and 2 bases at J, with 11 bases between the two ends. This CDR3 contains 15 residues. The chain's CDR3 is CASSIPLKAYNEQFF. The CDR3 DNA follows: TGTGCCAGTAGTATCCCGCTTAAAGCCTACAATGAGCAGTTCTTC.

About this clone: Additional DNA sequences in this sample encode the identical CDR3. The J gene is TRBJ1-3, the V gene TRBV5-1; D call uncertain. CDR3 length: 14 amino acids. Between the trimmed V and J ends, which lost 1 base and 3 bases, there was a span of 8 bases. CDR1 is SGHRS and CDR2 is YFSETQ in the germline V gene. The CDR3 DNA reads as TGCGCCAGCAGCTTGAAAGGAGATGGAAACACCATATATTTT. Encoded protein: CASSLKGDGNTIYF.

This clone was picked up a small number of times. The same CDR3 arises from other DNA sequences in this sample as well. This rearrangement joins TRBV5-1 to TRBJ2-2; D remains unclear. Germline V CDR1 and CDR2: SGHRS, YFSETQ. The CDR3 spans 15 residues. The V gene lost 0 bases and the J gene lost 1 base, with 7 bases spanning the gap. The CDR3: CASSLEVGNTGELFF. CDR3 sequence (DNA): TGCGCCAGCAGCTTGGAAGTGGGGAACACCGGGGAGCTGTTTTTT.

The chain joins TRBV18 to TRBJ2-1, with TRBD2 identical over 7 bases. The CDR3 totals 16 residues. J gave up 8 bases and V 0 bases, and 10 bases lay outside the gene matches. Germline V CDR1 and CDR2: KGHSH, LQKENI. The CDR3 DNA is TGTGCCAGCTCACCACCGATCGGCGGGGGAGCGTATGAGCAGTTCTTC. Its protein is CASSPPIGGGAYEQFF.

The chain employs TRBV1 and TRBJ1-1. TRBV1 is a known pseudogene. This CDR3 comprises 16 residues. The CDR3 DNA reads as TGCACCAGCAGCCAAACCGCTACCTTGAAAGGACCTGAAGCTTTCTTT. Amino acid sequence: CTSSQTATLKGPEAFF.

CDR3 in DNA: TGTGCCTGGAGTGACCAGGGTGAGGAGCAGTACTTC. Its translation is CAWSDQGEEQYF. The genes are TRBV30 and TRBJ2-7, with D perhaps matching TRBD1 (5 bases). Trimming pared 1 base from V and 7 bases from J, leaving 11 bases between. Germline-derived CDR1 and CDR2 are GTSNPN and SVGIG (reference sequence). The CDR3 spans 12 residues.

Ten or more counts support this clone. V usage is TRBV7-8 and J usage is TRBJ2-7; 10 bases align to TRBD2. The CDR3 has 16 amino acids. With 3 bases clipped from V and 6 bases from J, the junction kept 11 bases outside the gene matches. Per germline, CDR1 SGHVS and CDR2 FQNEAQ. The CDR3 loop reads CASSLTPGLASLEQYF. The CDR3 region has the DNA TGTGCCAGCAGCTTGACGCCGGGACTAGCGTCCCTCGAGCAGTACTTC.

V gene TRBV29-1 combines with J gene TRBJ1-6; 8 bases match TRBD1. The CDR3 contains 16 residues. The germline V gene has CDR1 SQVTM and CDR2 ANQGSEA. Unmatched junction bases numbered 9, after V lost 6 bases and J lost 2 bases. In DNA, the CDR3 is TGCAGCGTCCCGGGACAGGAGAACCCCTATAATTCACCCCTCCACTTT. Its protein is CSVPGQENPYNSPLHF.

The V call is TRBV2, the J call TRBJ2-7; D uncertain. Per the germline V gene, CDR1 is SNHLY and CDR2 is FYNNEI. Trimming took 4 bases from V and 6 from J, leaving 7 bases between them. The CDR3 loop spans 11 amino acids. The CDR3 sequence is CASSGEGEQYF. As DNA, the CDR3 is TGTGCCAGCAGTGGAGAAGGCGAGCAGTACTTC.

V and J are TRBV7-2 and TRBJ1-1; 9 nucleotides match TRBD1. Unmatched junction bases numbered 6, after V lost 5 bases and J lost 5 bases. CDR3 length equals 14 residues. From germline, CDR1 is SGHTA and CDR2 FQGNSA. For the CDR3, the DNA is TGTGCCAGCAGCGGCACAGGGGGCGTAACTGAAGCTTTCTTT. Residues: CASSGTGGVTEAFF.

The genes are TRBV19 and TRBJ2-1, with D maybe TRBD1 (6 bases). The V end lost 7 bases, the J end lost 4 bases, and 11 bases lay between the germline ends. The CDR3 covers 13 residues. The germline V gene encodes CDR1 LNHDA and CDR2 SQIVND (reference sequence). CDR3 coding DNA: TGTGCCAGTACCCGGCAGGGGTACAATGAGCAGTTCTTC. Translated: CASTRQGYNEQFF.

The chain employs TRBV19 and TRBJ2-6, with D uncertain. The CDR3 runs to 17 residues. Germline loops: CDR1 LNHDA, CDR2 SQIVND (reference sequence). The V and J ends lost 5 bases and 0 bases respectively, with 14 bases between them. This CDR3 is CASSLWQAYSGANVLTF. The CDR3 nucleotides are TGTGCCAGTAGTCTCTGGCAGGCCTACTCTGGGGCCAACGTCCTGACTTTC. Full variable domain (missing parts from reference TRBV19 and TRBJ2-6): DGGITQSPKYLFRKEGQNVTLSCEQNLNHDAMYWYRQDPGQGLRLIYYSQIVNDFQKGDIAEGYSVSREKKESFPLTVTSAQKNPTAFYLCASSLWQAYSGANVLTFGAGSRLTVL.

This clone was detected once. This CDR3 is also generated by other DNA sequences in the sample. The CDR3, as DNA: TGTGCCAGCAGCTCCGGCGGGACAGGGTCCTACGAGCAGTACTTC. Its protein is CASSSGGTGSYEQYF. The chain uses TRBV11-2 and TRBJ2-7, with 9 bases lining up with TRBD1. The germline gives CDR1 SGHAT, CDR2 FQNNGV. With 4 bases clipped from V and 1 base from J, the junction kept 5 bases outside the gene matches. The CDR3 is made up of 15 amino acids. Full variable domain (remainder filled in from reference TRBV11-2 and TRBJ2-7): EAGVAQSPRYKIIEKRQSVAFWCNPISGHATLYWYQQILGQGPKLLIQFQNNGVVDDSQLPKDRFSAERLKGVDSTLKIQPAKLEDSAVYLCASSSGGTGSYEQYFGPGTRLTVT.

J is TRBJ2-4 and V is TRBV28, with D perhaps TRBD2 (5 bases). The CDR3 contains 15 residues. Germline V gene data show CDR1 as MDHEN and CDR2 as SYDVKM. Trimming left V 8 bases short and J 2 bases short, with 16 bases between. CDR3 loop: CASGGPFAPKNIQYF. In DNA form, the CDR3 reads TGTGCCAGCGGAGGTCCCTTCGCCCCCAAAAACATTCAGTACTTC.

The rearrangement joins TRBV30 to TRBJ2-2; D unresolved. Per the germline V gene, CDR1 is GTSNPN and CDR2 is SVGIG (reference sequence). CDR3 size: 13 residues. Trimming removed 8 bases at V and 10 bases at J, with 20 bases between. Written as DNA, the CDR3 is TGTGCCCTCCAAGAGCCAGGCAACGCGGAGCTGTTTTTT. It encodes CALQEPGNAELFF.

This clone was seen repeatedly, ten times or more. V gene TRBV28 combines with J gene TRBJ2-5; the match to TRBD1 covers 8 bases. Germline CDR1 is MDHEN and CDR2 is SYDVKM. The CDR3 spans 12 residues. Unmatched junction bases numbered 2, after V lost 9 bases and J lost 2 bases. CDR3 region: CASGTGQETQYF. CDR3 DNA: TGTGCCAGTGGGACAGGTCAAGAGACCCAGTACTTC.

This clone was recorded at least ten times. Other DNA sequences in this specimen translate into the identical CDR3. This sequence joins TRBV19 and TRBJ2-7, with 10 bases lining up with TRBD1. Germline assignment: CDR1 LNHDA and CDR2 SQIVND (reference sequence). This CDR3 has 13 residues. The V segment lost 7 bases and the J segment 4 bases; nucleotides outside the gene matches: 4. CDR3 protein: CASKGTGAYEQYF. DNA of the CDR3: TGTGCCAGTAAAGGGACAGGGGCGTACGAGCAGTACTTC. Variable domain in full (rest from reference TRBV19 and TRBJ2-7): DGGITQSPKYLFRKEGQNVTLSCEQNLNHDAMYWYRQDPGQGLRLIYYSQIVNDFQKGDIAEGYSVSREKKESFPLTVTSAQKNPTAFYLCASKGTGAYEQYFGPGTRLTVT.

This clone was seen once. The rearrangement links TRBV4-2 to TRBJ2-1; 10 bases agree with TRBD2. CDR3 length: 17 amino acids. The J segment lost 7 bases and the V segment lost 1 base, leaving 10 bases of the junction unmatched. Germline V CDR1 and CDR2: LGHNA, YNFKEQ. The CDR3 reads CASSQGGGASGRNEQFF. The DNA for the CDR3 is TGTGCCAGCAGCCAAGGTGGCGGGGCTAGCGGGAGAAATGAGCAGTTCTTC.

This clone appeared once. The gene calls are TRBV27 and TRBJ1-1; the D gene is possibly TRBD1 (5 bases). V was trimmed by 3 bases and J by 1 base, leaving 12 bases between them. In germline, CDR1 is MNHEY, CDR2 SMNVEV (reference sequence). The CDR3 totals 15 residues. CDR3 sequence (DNA): TGTGCCAGCAGTTTGTTACAGGATCCGAACACTGAAGCTTTCTTT. Translating it yields CASSLLQDPNTEAFF.